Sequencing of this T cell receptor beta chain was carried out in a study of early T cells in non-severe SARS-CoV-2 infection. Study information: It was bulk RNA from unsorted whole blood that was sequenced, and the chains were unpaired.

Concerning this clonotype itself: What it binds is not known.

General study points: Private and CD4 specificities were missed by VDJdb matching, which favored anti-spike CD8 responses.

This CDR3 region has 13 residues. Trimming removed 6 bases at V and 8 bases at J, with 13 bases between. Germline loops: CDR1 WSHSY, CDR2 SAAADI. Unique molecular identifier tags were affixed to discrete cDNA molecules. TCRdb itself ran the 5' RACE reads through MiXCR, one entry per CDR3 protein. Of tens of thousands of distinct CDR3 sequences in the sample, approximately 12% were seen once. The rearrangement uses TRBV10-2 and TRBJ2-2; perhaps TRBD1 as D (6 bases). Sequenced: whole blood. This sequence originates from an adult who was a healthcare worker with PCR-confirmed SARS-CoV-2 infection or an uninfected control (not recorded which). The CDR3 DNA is TGCGCCAGCAGAACACAGGGAGAGGGGGAGCTGTTTTTT. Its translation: CASRTQGEGELFF.